What follows are 12 T cell receptor beta chains derived from one specimen sequenced in a study of control samples from healthy donors and cancer patients (TCRdb year 2020). The receptor library was made with the immunoSEQ multiplex PCR assay. Here the immuneACCESS table is served through TCRdb, limited to in-frame sequences with V and J called. Missing clones are a known gap in these copies; in checked studies unresolved V genes cover under half, and the rest lacks a known reason. The sample profile shows tens of thousands of clones; 93% of them were found once. The ten largest clones capture around 1.3% of the sample. Input material: PBMCs. All receptors come from a woman between 40 and 55 years old with lung cancer.

This chain links TRBV19 with TRBJ1-4; tentatively, D is TRBD1 (6 bases). Deletions cut 8 bases from V and 8 bases from J, with 18 bases between. Germline V lookup: CDR1 LNHDA, CDR2 SQIVND (reference sequence). The CDR3 is 14 residues long. Written as DNA, the CDR3 is TGTGCCAGTCGGACTGTGGGGGGGCGAGAAAAACTGTTTTTT. It specifies CASRTVGGREKLFF.

This chain connects TRBV3-1 (or the pseudogene TRBV3-2) to TRBJ2-3; D is uncertain. From germline, CDR1 is LGHDT and CDR2 YNNKEL (reference sequence). The CDR3 runs 14 residues. The V end was cut by 1 base, the J end by 0 bases, with 5 bases between. In nucleotides, the CDR3 is TGTGCCAGCAGCCAAGCGGCTAGCACAGATACGCAGTATTTT. Its protein is CASSQAASTDTQYF.

The rearrangement uses TRBV7-9 and TRBJ1-3, with a possible D match to TRBD1 (5 bases). The germline V gene has CDR1 SEHNR and CDR2 FQNEAQ (reference sequence). This CDR3 spans 16 amino acids. Trimming pared 7 bases from V and 0 bases from J, leaving 16 bases between. CDR3 in amino acids: CASTSADSFSGNTIYF. CDR3 nucleotide sequence: TGTGCCAGCACCTCGGCAGACAGCTTCTCTGGAAACACCATATATTTT.

The gene calls are TRBV6-9 and TRBJ2-1, with 9 nucleotides matching TRBD2. J was trimmed by 4 bases and V by 0 bases; bases with no gene match: 7. The CDR3 runs 17 residues. Germline CDR1 reads MNHGY; CDR2 reads SVAAGI. The CDR3 coding sequence is TGTGCCAGCAGTTATTCGAAGCGACTAGCGGAGTACAATGAGCAGTTCTTC. Its protein product is CASSYSKRLAEYNEQFF.

The V call is TRBV5-6, the J call TRBJ2-1; tentative D call: TRBD2 (5 bases). This CDR3 has 14 amino acids. Germline V gives CDR1 SGHDT, CDR2 YYEEEE. Trimming stripped 0 bases from V and 6 bases from J, with 10 bases between. Written as DNA, the CDR3 is TGTGCCAGCAGCTTGGCGAACGGGGTCAATGAGCAGTTCTTC. As protein: CASSLANGVNEQFF.

The genes are TRBV13 and TRBJ1-1; the D gene is possibly TRBD1 (5 bases). V gave up 4 bases and J gave up 0 bases, with 18 bases separating them. Germline V CDR1 and CDR2: PRHDT, FYEKMQ (reference sequence). The CDR3 totals 17 residues. The CDR3 sequence is CASSSVRGDHLNTEAFF. In DNA, the CDR3 is TGTGCCAGCAGCTCCGTCCGGGGGGACCATCTGAACACTGAAGCTTTCTTT.

The V gene is TRBV28, the J gene TRBJ2-7; D is possibly TRBD1 (6 bases). V gave up 7 bases and J gave up 0 bases, with 16 bases separating them. The germline V gene has CDR1 MDHEN and CDR2 SYDVKM. The CDR3 is 15 residues long. CDR3 in amino acids: CASTSRTVSSYEQYF. DNA of the CDR3: TGTGCCAGCACCTCCCGGACAGTGAGCTCCTACGAGCAGTACTTC.

This clone is a singleton in its sample. The chain couples TRBV13 to TRBJ2-7; 7 nucleotides line up with TRBD2. V lost 5 bases and J lost 4; bases outside the gene matches: 11. Germline V CDR1 and CDR2: PRHDT, FYEKMQ (reference sequence). The CDR3 totals 15 residues. CDR3 protein: CASSTPGRGVYEQYF. DNA for the CDR3: TGTGCCAGCAGCACTCCGGGACGGGGGGTTTACGAGCAGTACTTC. The whole variable domain, remainder taken from reference TRBV13 and TRBJ2-7, is AAGVIQSPRHLIKEKRETATLKCYPIPRHDTVYWYQQGPGQDPQFLISFYEKMQSDKGSIPDRFSAQQFSDYHSELNMSSLELGDSALYFCASSTPGRGVYEQYFGPGTRLTVT.

The rearrangement links TRBV5-4 to TRBJ1-6, with TRBD1 matching over 7 bases. The CDR3 runs 15 residues. Germline CDR1 reads SGHNT; CDR2 reads YYREEE (reference sequence). V was clipped by 2 bases and J by 9 bases; unmatched bases: 8. The DNA for the CDR3 is TGTGCCAGCAGCTTTCTGGCAGGGGGAGGTTCACCCCTCCACTTT. Translation: CASSFLAGGGSPLHF.

The gene calls are TRBV3-1 (or the pseudogene TRBV3-2) and TRBJ2-2, with D maybe TRBD1 (6 bases). The CDR3 runs to 14 residues. Per the germline V gene, CDR1 is LGHDT and CDR2 is YNNKEL (reference sequence). The V and J ends lost 5 bases and 6 bases respectively, with 13 bases between them. The CDR3 protein is CASSDQGFPGELFF. CDR3 DNA: TGTGCCAGCAGCGACCAGGGGTTTCCCGGGGAGCTGTTTTTT.

The rearrangement links TRBV7-2 to TRBJ1-5; the match to TRBD1 covers 8 bases. The CDR3 length is 15 residues. CDR1 and CDR2 from the germline V gene are SGHTA and FQGNSA. V lost 1 base to trimming and J lost 1 base; unmatched junction nucleotides: 0. The CDR3 loop reads CASSLGQGSNQPQHF. CDR3 sequence (DNA): TGTGCCAGCAGCTTAGGACAGGGGAGCAATCAGCCCCAGCATTTT. The full variable domain, in which reference TRBV7-2 and TRBJ1-5 provide the parts outside the CDR3, is GAGVSQSPSNKVTEKGKDVELRCDPISGHTALYWYRQSLGQGLEFLIYFQGNSAPDKSGLPSDRFSAERTGGSVSTLTIQRTQQEDSAVYLCASSLGQGSNQPQHFGDGTRLSIL.

The chain joins TRBV19 to TRBJ2-3; 8 bases fit TRBD2. Germline-derived CDR1 and CDR2 are LNHDA and SQIVND (reference sequence). This CDR3 contains 14 residues. The trim removed 5 bases at V and 5 bases at J, leaving 6 bases unmatched. The DNA for the CDR3 is TGTGCCAGTAGTGTCGGGGGGGCAGTAGATACGCAGTATTTT. Its protein is CASSVGGAVDTQYF.